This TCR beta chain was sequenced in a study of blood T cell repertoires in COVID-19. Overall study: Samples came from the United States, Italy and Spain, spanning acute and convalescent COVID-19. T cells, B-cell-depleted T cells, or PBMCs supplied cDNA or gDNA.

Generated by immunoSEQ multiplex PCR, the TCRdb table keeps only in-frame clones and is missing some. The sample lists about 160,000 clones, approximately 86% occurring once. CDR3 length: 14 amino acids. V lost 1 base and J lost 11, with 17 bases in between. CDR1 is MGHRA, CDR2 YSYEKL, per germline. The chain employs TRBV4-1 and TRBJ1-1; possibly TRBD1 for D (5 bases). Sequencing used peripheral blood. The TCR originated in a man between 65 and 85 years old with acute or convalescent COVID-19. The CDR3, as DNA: TGCGCCAGCAGCCAAGGGGGGGACCAGATGAAGGCTTTCTTT. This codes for CASSQGGDQMKAFF.